This passage covers 14 T cell receptor beta chains from one sample sequenced in a study of shared clonotypes between healthy human individuals. CD45RO-negative, CCR7-selected cells formed the naive CD8 fraction, which excluded terminally differentiated effector memory CD45RA+ cells. Here immunoSEQ multiplex PCR was the method, and the copy in TCRdb shows in-frame clones only, minus some. The sample lists about 580,000 clones, 95% to 98% occurring once. Sequenced: naive CD8+ T cells sorted from blood. Receptors originate from a young man in good health.

This sequence joins TRBV28 and TRBJ1-5; the D gene is possibly TRBD1 (6 bases). Germline V gives CDR1 MDHEN, CDR2 SYDVKM. The CDR3 extends over 17 amino acids. V gave up 4 bases and J gave up 1 base, with 17 bases separating them. The CDR3 bases are TGTGCCAGCAGTTCTGGACAGTCGTGGTTAAGCAATCAGCCCCAGCATTTT. This sequence encodes CASSSGQSWLSNQPQHF.

This chain joins TRBV6-6 and TRBJ1-2, with D perhaps TRBD1 (5 bases). The CDR3 is 14 residues long. The V gene's germline CDR1 is MNHNY and CDR2 SVGAGI (reference sequence). V was cut by 9 bases and J by 5 bases, with 19 bases left in between. The CDR3 loop reads CASWPQVGLYGYTF. The CDR3 bases are TGTGCCAGTTGGCCACAGGTGGGGCTATATGGCTACACCTTC.

The V call is TRBV4-3, the J call TRBJ2-7; 7 nucleotides match TRBD1. The V gene end was trimmed by 1 base and the J gene end by 0 bases; junction bases not matched to a gene: 3. Germline V gene lookup returns CDR1 LGHNA and CDR2 YSLEER. The CDR3 is made up of 15 amino acids. CDR3 bases: TGCGCCAGCAGCCAAGTTACAGGGGACTCCTACGAGCAGTACTTC. Its translation is CASSQVTGDSYEQYF.

The V and J genes are TRBV9 and TRBJ2-7; 9 bases match TRBD2. The CDR3 length is 15 residues. V was pared by 0 bases and J by 7 bases, with 8 bases of the junction left unmatched. Germline assignment: CDR1 SGDLS and CDR2 YYNGEE. The CDR3 DNA sequence: TGTGCCAGCAGCGTAGGAGTAGCGGGAGTTGGAGAGCAGTACTTC. Amino acids: CASSVGVAGVGEQYF.

The chain recombines TRBV5-1 with TRBJ2-7, with D uncertain. The germline CDR1 and CDR2 sequences are SGHRS and YFSETQ. The CDR3 length is 16 residues. The CDR3 DNA is TGCGCTAACTATAGGTTCTGCAGGCTAGTTAAGAACGAGCAGTACTTC. It yields the protein CANYRFCRLVKNEQYF.

Details on this clone: This same CDR3 is encoded by further DNA sequences in the sample. V usage is TRBV7-2 and J usage is TRBJ2-7; D is uncertain. V lost 1 base and J lost 3, with 7 bases in between. The CDR3 is made up of 13 amino acids. The germline CDR1 and CDR2 sequences are SGHTA and FQGNSA. The CDR3 sequence is CASSLGLLYEQYF. The CDR3 DNA reads TGTGCCAGCAGCTTAGGTCTTCTCTACGAGCAGTACTTC.

The chain combines TRBV11-3 with TRBJ2-1, with TRBD2 matching over 14 bases. The CDR3 totals 16 residues. The germline V gene has CDR1 SGHNT and CDR2 YENEEA. Trimming cost V 5 bases and J 10 bases; bases outside gene matches: 10. The CDR3, as DNA: TGTGCCAGCAGCCCAGCCGGGACTAGCGGGAGAGGAGAGCAGTTCTTC. It specifies CASSPAGTSGRGEQFF. Full variable domain (missing parts from reference TRBV11-3 and TRBJ2-1): EAGVVQSPRYKIIEKKQPVAFWCNPISGHNTLYWYLQNLGQGPELLIRYENEEAVDDSQLPKDRFSAERLKGVDSTLKIQPAELGDSAVYLCASSPAGTSGRGEQFFGPGTRLTVL.

This chain connects TRBV6-1 to TRBJ2-7; D unclear. The V end lost 2 bases, the J end lost 4 bases, and 9 bases lay between the germline ends. This CDR3 spans 13 amino acids. Looked up from germline, CDR1 is MNHNS and CDR2 is SASEGT. The CDR3 DNA reads TGTGCCAGCAGTGAATCCCCGCTATACGAGCAGTACTTC. Amino acid sequence: CASSESPLYEQYF.

Written as DNA, the CDR3 is TGCGCCAGCAGCCAAGAGGACAGGGGGACGAACACCGGGGAGCTGTTTTTT. Translation: CASSQEDRGTNTGELFF. The V and J genes are TRBV4-1 and TRBJ2-2; 10 bases fit TRBD1. CDR3 length equals 17 residues. Germline V gene sequence: CDR1 MGHRA, CDR2 YSYEKL. Trimming cost V 0 bases and J 0 bases; bases outside gene matches: 1.

The rearrangement joins TRBV11-2 to TRBJ2-1; no reliable D call. Germline V gene sequence: CDR1 SGHAT, CDR2 FQNNGV. V lost 5 bases to trimming and J lost 0 bases, with 11 bases between them. This CDR3 has 15 residues. CDR3 amino acids: CASSPRSSSYNEQFF. In DNA, the CDR3 is TGTGCCAGCAGCCCCAGGTCAAGCTCCTACAATGAGCAGTTCTTC.

The chain carries TRBV7-9 and TRBJ2-5; D uncertain. The V end was cut by 0 bases, the J end by 3 bases, with 20 bases between. CDR3 size: 18 residues. From germline, CDR1 is SEHNR and CDR2 FQNEAQ (reference sequence). The CDR3 bases are TGTGCCAGCAGCTTAGCGGTTTTAGGGAAGGGAACAAAAGAGACCCAGTACTTC. It yields the protein CASSLAVLGKGTKETQYF.

This rearrangement joins TRBV5-4 to TRBJ1-1, with a possible D match to TRBD1 (5 bases). V lost 9 bases to trimming and J lost 2 bases, with 11 bases between them. The CDR3 is made up of 12 amino acids. The germline V gene has CDR1 SGHNT and CDR2 YYREEE (reference sequence). The CDR3 nucleotides are TGTGCCACAAATCGGGGCAACACTGAAGCTTTCTTT. Translation gives CATNRGNTEAFF.

This clone has just one count. The genes are TRBV7-6 and TRBJ2-1; 7 bases match TRBD2. This CDR3 contains 15 residues. The V gene's germline CDR1 is SGHVS and CDR2 FNYEAQ. V was pared by 4 bases and J by 4 bases, with 7 bases of the junction left unmatched. The DNA of the CDR3 is TGTGCCAGCAGCTCCCCCGGCGGGAGTTACAATGAGCAGTTCTTC. It specifies CASSSPGGSYNEQFF.

The rearrangement joins TRBV6-5 to TRBJ2-5; D is possibly TRBD1 or TRBD2 (5 bases each). V lost 4 bases and J 6 bases, leaving 12 bases between the germline ends. Germline CDR1 is MNHEY and CDR2 is SVGAGI. There are 13 residues in the CDR3. The CDR3 region is CASSSRGLKTQYF. The CDR3 DNA follows: TGTGCCAGCAGTTCGAGGGGTTTGAAGACCCAGTACTTC.